This is a list of T cell receptor beta chains from one sample in a study of cytomegalovirus exposure and HLA in healthy donors. Using immunoSEQ multiplex PCR, the repertoire was profiled, and TCRdb retains in-frame clones only, with some absent. The table lists fewer than 110,000 clones, around 76% of them singletons. The specimen sequenced was PBMCs. The receptors were sampled from a woman aged 18-35 years in good health and CMV-seropositive. The CDR3 runs from the conserved cysteine through the conserved F or W. D genes are given only for firm matches. Clone sizes are given selectively: once, few, many, or a class where the clone is expanded.

D gene: TRBD1
J gene: TRBJ1-3
clone size: NA
V gene: TRBV25-1
CDR3 DNA: TGTGCCAGCAGTGAGTTTGGTCCAGGGGGCATTGGAAACACCATATATTTT
CDR3 protein: CASSEFGPGGIGNTIYF

D gene: TRBD2
J gene: TRBJ2-5
clone size: once
V gene: TRBV5-6
CDR3 DNA: TGTGCCAGCAGCTGGGGGCTAGCGGGAGGAGAGACCCAGTACTTC
CDR3 protein: CASSWGLAGGETQYF

D gene: TRBD1
J gene: TRBJ1-5
clone size: once
V gene: TRBV27
CDR3 DNA: TGTGCCAGCAGTTCCAGGACAGGGGCGGGACAGCCCCAGCATTTT
CDR3 protein: CASSSRTGAGQPQHF

D gene: TRBD1
J gene: TRBJ2-7
clone size: NA
V gene: TRBV6-1
CDR3 DNA: TGTGCCAGCGGACAGGCCTACGAGCAGTACTTC
CDR3 protein: CASGQAYEQYF

D gene: NA
J gene: TRBJ2-7
clone size: NA
V gene: TRBV14
CDR3 DNA: TGTGCCAGCAGCTCTCAACCGGGGGCCTACGAGCAGTACTTC
CDR3 protein: CASSSQPGAYEQYF

D gene: TRBD1
J gene: TRBJ2-5
clone size: NA
V gene: TRBV18
CDR3 DNA: TGTGCCAGCTCACCCTACGACAGGGCGGGAGAGACCCAGTACTTC
CDR3 protein: CASSPYDRAGETQYF

D gene: TRBD2
J gene: TRBJ2-7
clone size: NA
V gene: TRBV7-2
CDR3 DNA: TGTGCCAGCAGCTTAAACGCACTAGCGGGGTACGAGCAGTACTTC
CDR3 protein: CASSLNALAGYEQYF

D gene: NA
J gene: TRBJ2-7
clone size: NA
V gene: TRBV11-1
CDR3 DNA: TGTGCCAGCAGCCATTGGCGGGGCGAGCAGTACTTC
CDR3 protein: CASSHWRGEQYF

D gene: TRBD1
J gene: TRBJ2-4
clone size: NA
V gene: TRBV7-9
CDR3 DNA: TGTGCCAGCAGCCTCCGGGACAGGGGGCCCATTCAGTACTTC
CDR3 protein: CASSLRDRGPIQYF

D gene: NA
J gene: TRBJ2-7
clone size: NA
V gene: TRBV27
CDR3 DNA: TGTGCCAGCAGTGCCACCACGGACAGAGGTAACGAGCAGTACTTC
CDR3 protein: CASSATTDRGNEQYF

D gene: NA
J gene: TRBJ2-7
clone size: NA
V gene: TRBV28
CDR3 DNA: TGTGCCAGCAGCTATCTGGACAGCGCCAGCTCCTACGAGCAGTACTTC
CDR3 protein: CASSYLDSASSYEQYF

D gene: TRBD1
J gene: TRBJ1-5
clone size: NA
V gene: TRBV7-9
CDR3 DNA: TGTGCCAGCAGCCAAACAGGGGGCAATCAGCCCCAGCATTTT
CDR3 protein: CASSQTGGNQPQHF

D gene: TRBD1
J gene: TRBJ2-7
clone size: few
V gene: TRBV27
CDR3 DNA: TGTGCCAGCAGTCCGACAGGGTACGAGCAGTACTTC
CDR3 protein: CASSPTGYEQYF

D gene: TRBD2
J gene: TRBJ2-7
clone size: few
V gene: TRBV9
CDR3 DNA: TGTGCCAGCAGCGTAGAAGCGGGGCGCTCGGGTGAGCAGTACTTC
CDR3 protein: CASSVEAGRSGEQYF

D gene: NA
J gene: TRBJ1-5
clone size: few
V gene: TRBV19
CDR3 DNA: TGTGCCAGTAGTTGGCGGAACGGGGAGGGGCAGCCCCAGCATTTT
CDR3 protein: CASSWRNGEGQPQHF

D gene: TRBD2
J gene: TRBJ2-7
clone size: NA
V gene: TRBV14
CDR3 DNA: TGTGCCAGCAGCCACCTCGGGGGAGCGGGGCCCTACGAGCAGTACTTC
CDR3 protein: CASSHLGGAGPYEQYF

D gene: TRBD1
J gene: TRBJ1-5
clone size: few
V gene: TRBV6-6
CDR3 DNA: TGTGCCAGCAGTTACGCTGGGACAGGGGATCAGCCCCAGCATTTT
CDR3 protein: CASSYAGTGDQPQHF

D gene: NA
J gene: TRBJ1-2
clone size: NA
V gene: TRBV4-2
CDR3 DNA: TGTGCCAGCAGCTTACAGGATAACTATGGCTACACCTTC
CDR3 protein: CASSLQDNYGYTF

D gene: NA
J gene: TRBJ2-7
clone size: NA
V gene: TRBV2
CDR3 DNA: TGTGCCACCAGTTCCTCCGGGTTAGAGCAGTACTTC
CDR3 protein: CATSSSGLEQYF

D gene: NA
J gene: TRBJ2-1
clone size: NA
V gene: TRBV9
CDR3 DNA: TGTGCCAGCCGCGAGGGGCGAGGGGGGGCCCCCAATGAGCAGTTCTTC
CDR3 protein: CASREGRGGAPNEQFF

D gene: TRBD1
J gene: TRBJ2-3
clone size: NA
V gene: TRBV5-4
CDR3 DNA: TGTGCCAGCAGTGGCTCCCGGGACAGGAGCACAGATACGCAGTATTTT
CDR3 protein: CASSGSRDRSTDTQYF

D gene: TRBD1
J gene: TRBJ2-2
clone size: NA
V gene: TRBV25-1
CDR3 DNA: TGTGCCAGCAGTAGTGGACAGGGTCGCTTCACCGGGGAGCTGTTTTTT
CDR3 protein: CASSSGQGRFTGELFF

D gene: NA
J gene: TRBJ2-7
clone size: NA
V gene: TRBV5-1
CDR3 DNA: TGCGCCAGCAGCCGGACATCCTACGAGCAGTACTTC
CDR3 protein: CASSRTSYEQYF